The following is a T cell receptor (beta chain) sequence with its context. This sample stems from a study of blood T cell repertoires in COVID-19. Repertoires were generated with immunoSEQ multiplex PCR, while TCRdb's copy carries only in-frame clones and drops some. The sample consists of over 85,000 clones, around 81% of them appearing once. The receptor's source is a man aged 45-65 years with acute or convalescent COVID-19. The sample was peripheral blood.

The CDR3 here is CASSKADKQRGGGTDTQYF. CDR3 in DNA: TGTGCCAGCAGCAAAGCGGATAAACAAAGGGGTGGGGGCACAGATACGCAGTATTTT. This chain links TRBV21-1 with TRBJ2-3; TRBD1 was called by the table and not checked on the DNA. TRBV21-1 is a recognized pseudogene. CDR3 length: 19 amino acids.